The clone carrying this TCR beta chain has ten or more counts. The antigen is unknown. This entry is derived from a study of CD8 T cells in ankylosing spondylitis. From the 5' RACE reads, TCRdb called clonotypes with MiXCR, one entry per CDR3 protein. The sample lists fewer than 550,000 distinct CDR3 sequences, about 5.2% occurring once. The CDR3 is made up of 13 amino acids. The V segment lost 4 bases and the J segment 8 bases; nucleotides outside the gene matches: 8. Germline CDR1 reads DFQATT; CDR2 reads SNEGSKA (reference sequence). Study-level points and caveats: In reactive arthritis synovial fluid and blood, some motif variants had been reported before. There was a TCR beta motif, made of 7 or 8 highly homologous variants, that appeared characteristic of ankylosing spondylitis blood. Reportedly, significant enrichment of disease-linked clones occurred in matched ankylosing spondylitis synovial fluid.

The chain links TRBV20-1 to TRBJ1-2, with 9 bases aligning to TRBD1. The TCR originated in a male donor with ankylosing spondylitis. Sequencing used blood, either unsorted or a sorted T cell fraction (not recorded which). The CDR3 is CSATGTGRGGYTF. The CDR3 DNA sequence: TGCAGTGCTACCGGGACAGGGCGAGGAGGCTACACCTTC.